This TCR beta chain was documented in a study of cytomegalovirus exposure and HLA in healthy donors. PCR primers comprised 60 Vbeta and 13 Jbeta primers. Assay used: immunoSEQ multiplex PCR; TCRdb lists only in-frame clones, some missing. This table has just over 150,000 clones, approximately 86% appearing once. As to this clone: Its antigen is not identified.

Whole-study findings and limits: V segments that were indistinguishable, TRBV6-2 and TRBV6-3 among them, were omitted from analysis. A likely sequencing artifact accounted for one observed cluster of highly shared sequence variants. Previously analyzed data showed that most TCR beta V segments were productive at a frequency of about 90% or about 30%. In a later analysis, at a false discovery rate of 0.05, approximately 16,000 TCR beta sequences were associated with HLA alleles.

Between the trimmed V and J ends, which lost 3 bases and 2 bases, there was a span of 11 bases. CDR3 length equals 14 residues. CDR1 is SGHNT, CDR2 YYREEE, per germline (reference sequence). J is TRBJ2-5 and V is TRBV5-4; perhaps TRBD2 as D (7 bases). Sequencing used PBMCs. The clonotype was recovered from a young woman in good health and CMV-seronegative. CDR3 sequence (DNA): TGTGCCAGCAGCTCGGGGGGCCTACAAGAGACCCAGTACTTC. As protein: CASSSGGLQETQYF.